The 18 T cell receptor beta chains below were found in one sample sequenced in a study of blood T cell repertoires in COVID-19. Method: immunoSEQ multiplex PCR; TCRdb's copy keeps in-frame clones and lacks some. The sample contains tens of thousands of clones, over 65% of which appear only once. Sequenced material: peripheral blood. All receptors come from a man in his 60s with active COVID-19.

CDR3 sequence reads: CASRENSNQPQHF. The CDR3 nucleotides read TGTGCCAGCAGAGAGAATAGCAATCAGCCCCAGCATTTT. The chain employs TRBV12-3 or TRBV12-4 and TRBJ1-5; D is undetermined. The V end was cut by 6 bases, the J end by 0 bases, with 6 bases between. The CDR3 spans 13 residues.

The chain combines TRBV4-3 with TRBJ2-1; TRBD2 agrees at 7 bases. The CDR3 has 15 amino acids. V was pared by 3 bases and J by 4 bases, with 6 bases of the junction left unmatched. CDR1 and CDR2 (germline): LGHNA, YSLEER. The chain's CDR3 is CASSQRGTAYNEQFF. The CDR3 nucleotides read TGCGCCAGCAGCCAGCGGGGGACGGCGTACAATGAGCAGTTCTTC.

The chain links TRBV7-2 to TRBJ1-4; 9 bases map to TRBD1. J was trimmed by 3 bases and V by 5 bases; bases with no gene match: 10. Germline V gene lookup returns CDR1 SGHTA and CDR2 FQGNSA. This CDR3 has 17 residues. The CDR3 region has the DNA TGTGCCAGCAGCCCCAGACAGGGGGACGGGGCTAATGAAAAACTGTTTTTT. Residues: CASSPRQGDGANEKLFF.

The chain is built from TRBV6-5 and TRBJ1-1; 10 bases line up with TRBD1. This CDR3 has 13 residues. J lost 5 bases, V lost 6 bases, and 3 bases had no gene match. Germline CDR1 reads MNHEY; CDR2 reads SVGAGI. CDR3 sequence: CASRRQGATEAFF. DNA of the CDR3: TGTGCCAGCAGGAGACAGGGGGCGACTGAAGCTTTCTTT.

The chain employs TRBV12-3 or TRBV12-4 and TRBJ1-2; D uncertain. Between the trimmed V and J ends, which lost 4 bases and 2 bases, there was a span of 8 bases. CDR3 length: 13 residues. The CDR3 reads CASSSTRNYGYTF. The DNA for the CDR3 is TGTGCCAGCAGTTCGACACGGAACTATGGCTACACCTTC.

A single count supports this clone. In nucleotides, the CDR3 is TGTGCCAGCAGTTCGATACAGATATCGGGGGCCAACGTCCTGACTTTC. It yields the protein CASSSIQISGANVLTF. The chain uses TRBV6-2 or TRBV6-3 and TRBJ2-6; D is undetermined. The CDR3 totals 16 residues. Deletions cut 4 bases from V and 4 bases from J, with 14 bases between. Per germline, CDR1 MNHEY and CDR2 SVGEGT.

The chain is built from TRBV4-3 and TRBJ2-5, with 9 bases identical to TRBD2. V lost 4 bases to trimming and J lost 5 bases; unmatched junction nucleotides: 11. CDR3 length: 16 residues. Germline V gene data show CDR1 as LGHNA and CDR2 as YSLEER. Here the CDR3 reads CASSPRGGRGGETQYF. The CDR3 region has the DNA TGCGCCAGCAGCCCGCGTGGCGGGAGGGGCGGGGAGACCCAGTACTTC.

This chain links TRBV9 with TRBJ1-2, with D hard to call. V lost 4 bases and J lost 0, with 16 bases in between. From germline, CDR1 is SGDLS and CDR2 YYNGEE. CDR3 size: 16 residues. CDR3 in amino acids: CASSPLEAIPNYGYTF. In nucleotides, the CDR3 is TGTGCCAGCAGCCCTCTCGAGGCGATCCCTAACTATGGCTACACCTTC.

The chain couples TRBV11-2 to TRBJ1-3; a possible D gene is TRBD1 (6 bases). The CDR3 consists of 13 residues. V was pared by 6 bases and J by 11 bases, with 17 bases between. Looked up from germline, CDR1 is SGHAT and CDR2 is FQNNGV. The CDR3 spells CASSIGTGGAIYF. As DNA, the CDR3 is TGTGCCAGCAGTATCGGGACGGGGGGCGCCATATATTTT.

The chain is built from TRBV7-2 and TRBJ1-2, with 9 bases fitting TRBD1. Germline CDR1 is SGHTA and CDR2 is FQGNSA. The CDR3 spans 15 residues. V lost 5 bases, J lost 4 bases, and 8 bases stayed unmatched. The CDR3 protein is CASSPKGQGRYGYTF. Written as DNA, the CDR3 is TGTGCCAGCAGCCCAAAGGGACAGGGACGCTATGGCTACACCTTC.

This chain connects TRBV4-1 to TRBJ2-5; 9 bases agree with TRBD1. The CDR3 length is 16 residues. V lost 7 bases to trimming and J lost 6 bases; unmatched junction nucleotides: 15. The germline CDR1 and CDR2 sequences are MGHRA and YSYEKL. CDR3 in amino acids: CASNVPRTGVTKTQYF. DNA of the CDR3: TGCGCCAGCAACGTGCCCCGGACAGGGGTAACAAAGACCCAGTACTTC.

V usage is TRBV7-8 and J usage is TRBJ1-5; weak D call: TRBD1 (5 bases). Per germline, CDR1 SGHVS and CDR2 FQNEAQ. CDR3 size: 13 residues. The V and J ends lost 1 base and 5 bases respectively, with 6 bases between them. CDR3 in DNA: TGTGCCAGCAGCTTAGGGGGGGATCAGCCCCAGCATTTT. This gives the protein CASSLGGDQPQHF.

The table lists this clone with a few counts. The V gene is TRBV4-3, the J gene TRBJ1-1; 10 bases map to TRBD1. The CDR3 spans 15 residues. V lost 3 bases, J lost 5 bases, and 6 bases stayed unmatched. The germline V gene encodes CDR1 LGHNA and CDR2 YSLEER. CDR3 coding DNA: TGCGCCAGCAGCCAGGAGGGACAGGGGAGGACTGAAGCTTTCTTT. Protein sequence: CASSQEGQGRTEAFF.

The V and J genes are TRBV28 and TRBJ1-2; D gene unclear. Per germline, CDR1 MDHEN and CDR2 SYDVKM. V lost 6 bases and J 3 bases, leaving 17 bases between the germline ends. The CDR3 sequence is 15 residues long. Here the CDR3 DNA reads TGTGCCAGCAGGCGCGTAGTGGAGTGGGACTATGGCTACACCTTC. Protein product: CASRRVVEWDYGYTF.

This chain links TRBV3-1 (or the pseudogene TRBV3-2) with TRBJ2-7; D gene ambiguous. V was clipped by 5 bases and J by 2 bases, with 19 bases between them. The germline V gene encodes CDR1 LGHDT and CDR2 YNNKEL (reference sequence). CDR3 length: 16 amino acids. CDR3 region: CASSETEKRRTYEQYF. Here the CDR3 DNA reads TGTGCCAGCAGCGAAACGGAGAAACGGCGAACCTACGAGCAGTACTTC.

The genes are TRBV27 and TRBJ1-2; 9 bases are shared with TRBD1. The CDR3 consists of 16 residues. The V and J ends lost 4 bases and 3 bases, in that order; junction bases with no gene match: 9. Germline V gene data show CDR1 as MNHEY and CDR2 as SMNVEV (reference sequence). CDR3 amino acids: CASSSPWGQGDYGYTF. The CDR3 DNA reads as TGTGCCAGCAGTTCTCCCTGGGGACAGGGCGACTATGGCTACACCTTC.

The CDR3 nucleotides read TGCGCCAGCAGCCGAACAGGGGGCAACTATGGCTACACCTTC. Translated, it gives CASSRTGGNYGYTF. V and J are TRBV4-3 and TRBJ1-2; 9 bases match TRBD1. The V gene end was trimmed by 4 bases and the J gene end by 2 bases; junction bases not matched to a gene: 2. Germline CDR1 LGHNA, CDR2 YSLEER. This CDR3 is built from 14 residues.

The rearrangement links TRBV18 to TRBJ1-2, with D uncertain. This CDR3 has 13 residues. Trimming removed 3 bases from V and 6 bases from J, with 11 bases in between. The germline V gene has CDR1 KGHSH and CDR2 LQKENI. The CDR3 loop reads CASSPNRDNGYTF. The CDR3 DNA reads TGTGCCAGCTCACCCAACCGGGATAATGGCTACACCTTC.